The clone carrying this T cell receptor (beta chain) was detected a few times. These data belong to a study of early T cells in non-severe SARS-CoV-2 infection. TCRdb analysed the 5' RACE reads with MiXCR anew, one entry per CDR3 protein. The data contain fewer than 55,000 distinct CDR3 sequences, about 7% of them singletons. Specimen: whole blood. This receptor was identified in an adult who was a healthcare worker with PCR-confirmed SARS-CoV-2 infection or an uninfected control (not recorded which).

This CDR3 is CASRDRGTDTQYF. The CDR3 nucleotides are TGTGCCAGCAGGGACAGGGGCACAGATACGCAGTATTTT. The chain carries TRBV12-3 or TRBV12-4 and TRBJ2-3, with 8 bases matching TRBD1. The V segment lost 6 bases and the J segment 1 base; nucleotides outside the gene matches: 0. The CDR3 runs 13 residues.